Listed below are T cell receptor beta chains from one sample, sequenced in a study of shared clonotypes between healthy human individuals. Sequencing was performed with immunoSEQ multiplex PCR; in TCRdb, only in-frame clones are kept and a portion is missing. The table records approximately 2.3 million clones, 85% to 95% of them present only once. The sample taken for sequencing was naive CD4+ T cells from PBMCs. These receptor sequences come from a young man in good health. Some clones in this sample may be carry-over from other donors' samples. CDR3s leave out the opening cysteine and the closing phenylalanine or tryptophan. Fields, in order: CDR3 protein, D gene, V gene. A D gene is named only where the DNA matches it firmly.

CDR3: ASSVRDYTQY
D: .
V: TRBV6-1

CDR3: ASSFAQGYEQY
D: .
V: TRBV5-1

CDR3: ASSADGHTSYEQY
D: .
V: TRBV5-1

CDR3: ASSGTANTEAF
D: .
V: TRBV5-1

CDR3: ASSVTGQGNIQY
D: .
V: TRBV9

CDR3: ASSPAVWSGGVDEQY
D: TRBD2
V: TRBV18

CDR3: ASSLDSGGNTEAF
D: .
V: TRBV11-3

CDR3: ASSPDRFTGELF
D: .
V: TRBV7-9

CDR3: ASSEAGSNQPQH
D: .
V: TRBV6-1

CDR3: ASSLRDRGLTGELF
D: TRBD1
V: TRBV28